This TCR beta chain is from a study of T-cell memory formation after mild COVID-19. The J segment lost 2 bases and the V segment lost 6 bases, leaving 8 bases of the junction unmatched. Germline-derived CDR1 and CDR2 are DFQATT and SNEGSKA (reference sequence). This CDR3 has 14 amino acids. A single record per CDR3 protein comes from TCRdb applying MiXCR to the 5' RACE reads. The data show 450,000 to 650,000 distinct CDR3 sequences, with 15% to 20% seen just once and around 12% held by the top ten. This clonotype has a handful of counts. The receptor's source is an adult woman who had mild COVID-19 (a few samples of this study predate the infection). Cell type and time point are not known. The sequencing sample was made of PBMCs or a T cell subset sorted from them (not recorded which). The chain has TRBV20-1 and TRBJ1-1; 8 bases map to TRBD1. The CDR3 coding sequence is TGCAGTGCCCGACAGGGGCCTGGAAACACTGAAGCTTTCTTT. Translating it yields CSARQGPGNTEAFF.